The 30 T cell receptor beta chains reported below all come from one sample, sequenced in a study of shared clonotypes between healthy human individuals. Naive CD8 isolation took CD45RO-negative cells positively selected for CCR7 and excluded terminally differentiated effector memory CD45RA+ cells. Assay used: immunoSEQ multiplex PCR; TCRdb lists only in-frame clones, some missing. Of just over 2,000,000 clones listed, around 96% are singletons. The sequenced sample consisted of naive CD8+ T cells sorted from blood. Receptors originate from a man aged 18 to 29 in good health.

The gene calls are TRBV4-1 and TRBJ1-6, with TRBD1 matching over 9 bases. The CDR3 is 16 residues long. Per germline, CDR1 MGHRA and CDR2 YSYEKL. The J segment lost 8 bases and the V segment lost 0 bases, leaving 5 bases of the junction unmatched. This CDR3 reads CASSQDLGQGHSPLHF. CDR3 sequence (DNA): TGCGCCAGCAGCCAAGATTTGGGACAGGGCCATTCACCCCTCCACTTT.

V gene TRBV7-2 combines with J gene TRBJ2-5, with D uncertain. This CDR3 comprises 16 residues. V was trimmed by 4 bases and J by 2 bases, leaving 17 bases between them. The germline CDR1 and CDR2 sequences are SGHTA and FQGNSA. The CDR3 reads CASSWAVRHVQETQYF. The CDR3 nucleotides read TGTGCCAGCAGCTGGGCAGTGCGGCACGTTCAAGAGACCCAGTACTTC.

The chain joins TRBV9 to TRBJ2-7; TRBD1 matches 9 bases. J gave up 3 bases and V 3 bases, and 7 bases lay outside the gene matches. CDR1 SGDLS and CDR2 YYNGEE come from the germline V gene. This CDR3 has 15 amino acids. The CDR3 DNA sequence: TGTGCCAGCAGCGCGTCGACAGGGGGTCTCTACGAGCAGTACTTC. It encodes CASSASTGGLYEQYF.

The chain carries TRBV9 and TRBJ1-1, with D possibly matching TRBD1 (5 bases). The CDR3 is made up of 17 amino acids. V lost 0 bases and J 4 bases, leaving 19 bases between the germline ends. Germline V lookup: CDR1 SGDLS, CDR2 YYNGEE. The CDR3 nucleotides are TGTGCCAGCAGCGTAGGCCCTGGGACCCGTAGTAGCACTGAAGCTTTCTTT. It encodes CASSVGPGTRSSTEAFF.

Here the CDR3 reads CASGLAGPYNEQFF. The CDR3 DNA reads TGTGCCAGCGGACTAGCGGGACCCTACAATGAGCAGTTCTTC. J is TRBJ2-1 and V is TRBV27, with TRBD2 matching 12 bases. There are 14 residues in the CDR3. CDR1 and CDR2 (germline): MNHEY, SMNVEV (reference sequence). The V segment lost 8 bases and the J segment 2 bases; nucleotides outside the gene matches: 1.

The V gene is TRBV7-2, the J gene TRBJ2-3; tentative D call: TRBD2 (6 bases). CDR1 and CDR2 from the germline V gene are SGHTA and FQGNSA. CDR3 length equals 14 residues. Trimming left V 5 bases short and J 2 bases short, with 11 bases between. The CDR3 here is CASSLSGLTDTQYF. The CDR3 region has the DNA TGTGCCAGCAGCCTCAGCGGGCTCACAGATACGCAGTATTTT.

The chain links TRBV6-1 to TRBJ1-1; D possibly corresponds to TRBD1 (5 bases). The CDR3 totals 13 residues. Germline CDR1 reads MNHNS; CDR2 reads SASEGT. Between the trimmed V and J ends, which lost 1 base and 10 bases, there was a span of 13 bases. The CDR3 protein is CASSEGDWGSAFF. The DNA for the CDR3 is TGTGCCAGCAGTGAAGGGGACTGGGGATCAGCTTTCTTT.

The chain uses TRBV6-4 and TRBJ2-1; no clear D gene. There are 10 residues in the CDR3. The germline V gene has CDR1 MRHNA and CDR2 SNTAGT. Trimming left V 7 bases short and J 12 bases short, with 10 bases between. CDR3 coding DNA: TGTGCCAGCAAGAGGACCGTGCAGTTCTTC. Translation: CASKRTVQFF.

Comments on this clone: Other DNA variants within this sample encode the same CDR3. This chain links TRBV6-5 with TRBJ2-7, with D possibly being TRBD1 (6 bases). Germline lookup yields CDR1 MNHEY and CDR2 SVGAGI. CDR3 length: 14 residues. V was pared by 0 bases and J by 4 bases, with 10 bases between. CDR3 in amino acids: CASSYSEQGYEQYF. CDR3 DNA sequence: TGTGCCAGCAGTTACTCGGAACAGGGTTACGAGCAGTACTTC.

This sequence joins TRBV6-6 and TRBJ2-4; 10 nucleotides agree with TRBD2. The ends lost 4 bases at V and 2 bases at J; junction bases unmatched: 5. This CDR3 has 16 residues. The V gene's germline CDR1 is MNHNY and CDR2 SVGAGI (reference sequence). CDR3 protein: CASSFTGLAPKNIQYF. DNA for the CDR3: TGTGCCAGCAGTTTTACGGGACTAGCGCCCAAAAACATTCAGTACTTC.

This clone was seen a handful of times. The J gene is TRBJ1-1, the V gene TRBV9, with a possible D match to TRBD1 (5 bases). CDR1 and CDR2 from the germline V gene are SGDLS and YYNGEE. The CDR3 runs to 13 residues. The V end was cut by 0 bases, the J end by 6 bases, with 9 bases between. The CDR3 nucleotides are TGTGCCAGCAGCGTAGCTTCGGGGGCTGAAGCTTTCTTT. It translates to CASSVASGAEAFF. Based on the CDR3 plus reference TRBV9 and TRBJ1-1, the full variable domain is DSGVTQTPKHLITATGQRVTLRCSPRSGDLSVYWYQQSLDQGLQFLIQYYNGEERAKGNILERFSAQQFPDLHSELNLSSLELGDSALYFCASSVASGAEAFFGQGTRLTVV.

The rearrangement joins TRBV13 to TRBJ2-6, with D possibly matching TRBD1 (6 bases). Germline loops: CDR1 PRHDT, CDR2 FYEKMQ (reference sequence). The CDR3 covers 19 residues. Trimming shortened V by 4 bases and J by 3 bases, and 22 bases separated the two germline ends. The CDR3 region is CASSWGNRAVLGGANVLTF. The CDR3 nucleotides are TGTGCCAGCAGCTGGGGGAACAGGGCCGTCTTAGGTGGGGCCAACGTCCTGACTTTC.

This rearrangement joins TRBV5-6 to TRBJ2-4; TRBD2 aligns across 9 bases. The CDR3 spans 14 residues. The junction had 5 bases not matched to a gene; V was cut back by 4 bases and J by 6 bases. Germline V CDR1 and CDR2: SGHDT, YYEEEE. The CDR3 DNA follows: TGTGCCAGCAGCGAGACGACTAGCGGAAACATTCAGTACTTC. Protein: CASSETTSGNIQYF.

The rearrangement uses TRBV25-1 and TRBJ2-7; D is uncertain. The CDR3 has 12 residues. Germline CDR1 MGHDK, CDR2 SYGVNS. Trimming cost V 2 bases and J 6 bases, with 8 bases left between them. CDR3 DNA sequence: TGTGCCAGCAGTGAAGGAAGTGGCGAGCAGTACTTC. Amino acids: CASSEGSGEQYF.

This clone was seen just once. V usage is TRBV19 and J usage is TRBJ2-2; D ambiguous. The CDR3 extends over 17 amino acids. Trimming removed 0 bases at V and 1 base at J, with 12 bases between. CDR1 LNHDA and CDR2 SQIVND come from the germline V gene (reference sequence). CDR3: CASSIDREGWNTGELFF. The CDR3, as DNA: TGTGCCAGTAGTATAGATCGTGAAGGGTGGAACACCGGGGAGCTGTTTTTT.

The genes are TRBV28 and TRBJ1-2; maybe TRBD1 (5 bases). The germline V and J ends were trimmed by 5 bases and 8 bases, with 18 bases remaining between them. This CDR3 contains 14 residues. Germline-derived CDR1 and CDR2 are MDHEN and SYDVKM. The CDR3 spells CASSPRQPGSGYTF. For the CDR3, the DNA is TGTGCCAGCAGTCCACGACAGCCTGGGAGCGGCTACACCTTC.

In its sample, this clone was seen once. The chain carries TRBV6-4 and TRBJ2-7, with D unclear. The V end was cut by 10 bases, the J end by 0 bases, with 10 bases between. CDR3 length: 12 residues. CDR1 is MRHNA, CDR2 SNTAGT, per germline. The CDR3 DNA reads TGTGCCACCCCCCCCCGCTCCTACGAGCAGTACTTC. Its translation: CATPPRSYEQYF.

In regard to this clone: The identical CDR3 is also encoded by other nucleotide sequences in the sample. This sequence joins TRBV27 and TRBJ2-7; possible D gene TRBD2, 5 bases. Trimming took off 2 bases at V and 3 bases at J, with 11 bases between the two ends. CDR1 and CDR2 (germline): MNHEY, SMNVEV (reference sequence). The CDR3 spans 14 residues. In nucleotides, the CDR3 is TGTGCCAGCAGTTTAGGTGGCGGGTTCTACGAGCAGTACTTC. Amino acids: CASSLGGGFYEQYF.

The count of this clone is one. The CDR3: CAWTPTGGIQETQYF. The CDR3 DNA sequence: TGTGCCTGGACCCCAACAGGAGGGATCCAAGAGACCCAGTACTTC. The chain uses TRBV30 and TRBJ2-5; D is perhaps TRBD2 (6 bases). The CDR3 covers 15 residues. Germline CDR1 is GTSNPN and CDR2 is SVGIG (reference sequence). The V and J ends lost 4 bases and 1 base respectively, with 16 bases between them.

Comments on this clone: With a much larger clone just one base away, this may be a read error. The gene calls are TRBV9 and TRBJ1-1, with D possibly TRBD1 on 5 matching bases. The CDR3 length is 13 residues. Germline V CDR1 and CDR2: SGDLS, YYNGEE. Trimming pared 5 bases from V and 1 base from J, leaving 9 bases between. CDR3 DNA sequence: TGTGCCAGCAGTCACGGGGGGAACACTGAAGCTTTCTTT. Translating gives CASSHGGNTEAFF.

CDR3 nucleotides: TGTGCCAGCAGGTCCATAGGGGGGCCCGACTCCTACGAGCAGTACTTC. This codes for CASRSIGGPDSYEQYF. V and J are TRBV27 and TRBJ2-7; D possibly matches TRBD1 or TRBD2 (6 bases each). The CDR3 extends over 16 amino acids. Germline-derived CDR1 and CDR2 are MNHEY and SMNVEV (reference sequence). V was clipped by 6 bases and J by 0 bases, with 18 bases between them.

This clone has a handful of counts. This chain joins TRBV29-1 and TRBJ1-6; the match to TRBD1 covers 7 bases. Germline trimming cut 8 bases from V and 8 bases from J; bases unmatched to any gene: 12. The CDR3 extends over 14 amino acids. Germline V gene data show CDR1 as SQVTM and CDR2 as ANQGSEA. The CDR3 here is CSSMRTGVDSPLHF. DNA for the CDR3: TGCAGCTCGATGAGGACAGGTGTGGATTCACCCCTCCACTTT.

The chain employs TRBV2 and TRBJ2-7; D might be TRBD2 (6 bases). CDR3 length: 16 amino acids. Trimming stripped 6 bases from V and 5 bases from J, with 23 bases between. Germline CDR1 SNHLY, CDR2 FYNNEI. CDR3 coding DNA: TGTGCCAGCAGCTCCCCAGAGGTAGGGTCGGGAGACGAGCAGTACTTC. Translating it yields CASSSPEVGSGDEQYF.

V gene TRBV7-2 combines with J gene TRBJ1-1; no firm D call. V gave up 7 bases and J gave up 12 bases, with 15 bases separating them. This CDR3 has 11 amino acids. Per the germline V gene, CDR1 is SGHTA and CDR2 is FQGNSA. In DNA form, the CDR3 reads TGTGCCAGCAATAGGGAAGGCGTTTCTTTCTTT. This gives the protein CASNREGVSFF.

This chain uses TRBV4-1 with TRBJ2-3; 9 bases map to TRBD2. J was trimmed by 5 bases and V by 1 base; bases with no gene match: 10. Germline V lookup: CDR1 MGHRA, CDR2 YSYEKL. CDR3 length: 17 residues. Here the CDR3 reads CASSQVGSGGAGDTQYF. In DNA form, the CDR3 reads TGCGCCAGCAGCCAAGTAGGTAGCGGGGGCGCGGGAGATACGCAGTATTTT.

The chain carries TRBV7-2 and TRBJ2-1; a possible D gene is TRBD2 (5 bases). The CDR3 is 12 residues long. The germline CDR1 and CDR2 sequences are SGHTA and FQGNSA. Between the trimmed V and J ends, which lost 0 bases and 8 bases, there was a span of 5 bases. CDR3 coding DNA: TGTGCCAGCAGCTTAGCTAGCGATGAGCAGTTCTTC. Translating it yields CASSLASDEQFF.

CDR3 coding DNA: TGTGCCAGCACAACTGCTCTCACCGGGGAGCTGTTTTTT. Translating it yields CASTTALTGELFF. The chain joins TRBV2 to TRBJ2-2, with no clear D. From germline, CDR1 is SNHLY and CDR2 FYNNEI. The CDR3 contains 13 residues. Trimming removed 7 bases from V and 4 bases from J, with 10 bases in between.

The J gene is TRBJ1-1, the V gene TRBV19; TRBD1 agrees at 9 bases. CDR1 is LNHDA and CDR2 is SQIVND in the germline V gene (reference sequence). Trimming removed 8 bases from V and 4 bases from J; junction bases left unmatched: 11. The CDR3 spans 15 residues. The CDR3 DNA reads TGTGCCAGTTTAGAATGGACAGGGGCCAGCACTGAAGCTTTCTTT. Amino acid sequence: CASLEWTGASTEAFF.

The chain has TRBV6-6 and TRBJ2-1, with 7 bases matching TRBD1. CDR3 length equals 15 residues. Germline-derived CDR1 and CDR2 are MNHNY and SVGAGI (reference sequence). Trimming cost V 5 bases and J 4 bases; bases outside gene matches: 8. CDR3 sequence: CASSPRQGSYNEQFF. As DNA, the CDR3 is TGTGCCAGCAGTCCCCGACAGGGATCTTACAATGAGCAGTTCTTC.

A note on this clone: The same CDR3 also results from other DNA sequences found in this sample. The gene calls are TRBV27 and TRBJ2-7, with TRBD1 matching 7 bases. CDR3 size: 13 residues. Germline-derived CDR1 and CDR2 are MNHEY and SMNVEV (reference sequence). V dropped 6 bases and J dropped 2; count of bases not matched to a gene: 4. The CDR3 coding sequence is TGTGCCAGCAGGTACAGGGGCACCTACGAGCAGTACTTC. It is translated as CASRYRGTYEQYF.